What follows is one T cell receptor (beta chain) and its context. It has no known antigen specificity. Per-base qualities were not stored, and no clone one base away is much larger. The donors belonged to the validation cohort of around 120 subjects, which was separate from the 666-subject first cohort. This specimen belongs to a study of cytomegalovirus exposure and HLA in healthy donors (TCRdb year 2017). Some background on the complete study: According to a later analysis, the 100 to 150 validation repertoires were produced on the same platform as the approximately 610 repertoires of the first cohort. Besides the first cohort of roughly 660 subjects, a separate validation cohort made up of over 95 different subjects was used. The study aimed to test whether cataloging public T cell receptors could reveal signatures of past pathogen exposure. To predict cytomegalovirus infection status, the study combined high-throughput TCR immunosequencing, statistical association of individual TCRs with disease status, and machine learning.

Spanning cysteine to phenylalanine, the CDR3 consists of 14 amino acids. Only the CDR3 DNA stays, 42 bases, in frame from base 1. According to the germline V gene, CDR1 reads MNHEY and CDR2 reads SVGAGI. Germline trimming amounts to 6 bases on V and 5 bases on J, with 7 as the count of junction bases outside the gene matches. Broader findings and caveats from the paper: In both the original and validation cohorts, the classifier was reported to diagnose cytomegalovirus status with high specificity and sensitivity. While some public TCRs were present in many individuals, most TCR sequences turned up only very rarely across donors. In the study, about 150 TCR beta chains were listed as associated with cytomegalovirus. The authors suggested that the approach could potentially be extended to other disease states and immunological phenotypes. A few of the identified cytomegalovirus-associated TCR beta chains were confirmed in vitro to be specific for cytomegalovirus antigens. Of the cluster scores, about 94% were above 0 in a later analysis, which found that TCRs clustered in the first cohort also tended to co-occur in the approximately 120 validation repertoires. A later analysis had no HLA typing for the validation cohort, so co-occurrence there was scored across all 110 or so repertoires.

Library prep was done by the immunoSEQ multiplex PCR assay. Under the source paper's analysis protocol: A statistical classification framework was built for diagnosing cytomegalovirus status from the catalog of TCR beta chain sequences. In TCRdb, the immuneACCESS table is reduced to in-frame sequences with V and J assigned. These tables do not hold every clone; where another copy was compared, an unresolved V gene accounts for under half, and the others remain unexplained. The V and J calls and clone size were taken over from that table, and D and trimming were inferred from the DNA. The sample yields 90,000 to 150,000 clones; around 85% were counted once. The top ten clones comprise 2% to 2.5% of the sample.

Sequenced sample: PBMCs. This receptor was taken from a woman in her twenties or thirties in good health and CMV-seronegative. The chain is made from TRBV6-5 and TRBJ1-1; the central 9 bases match TRBD1. The CDR3 reads CASRTTGGWTEAFF. The DNA reads as follows: TGTGCCAGCAGAACTACAGGGGGCTGGACTGAAGCTTTCTTT.